These 23 T cell receptor beta chains originate from one sample sequenced in a study of PD-1 blockade in classical Hodgkin lymphoma. The method was immunoSEQ multiplex PCR; TCRdb's version includes in-frame clones alone and lacks a portion of them. The table lists some 64,000 clones, approximately 90% of them singletons, with approximately 16% in the top ten. Each patient experienced a relapse that followed autologous stem cell transplantation, and brentuximab vedotin exposure varied. The sample consisted of peripheral blood mononuclear cells (PBMCs), taken at baseline. The origin of the receptors is a human donor with classical Hodgkin lymphoma.

The chain couples TRBV28 to TRBJ2-1; 7 bases fit TRBD1. CDR1 and CDR2 from the germline V gene are MDHEN and SYDVKM. The CDR3 loop spans 14 amino acids. J was trimmed by 9 bases and V by 3 bases; bases with no gene match: 8. CDR3 amino acids: CASSFWEGGAEQFF. CDR3 nucleotide sequence: TGTGCCAGCAGTTTTTGGGAAGGGGGCGCTGAGCAGTTCTTC.

This chain uses TRBV5-4 with TRBJ2-1; 13 bases line up with TRBD2. Germline trimming cut 4 bases from V and 8 bases from J; bases unmatched to any gene: 9. Germline CDR1 and CDR2: SGHNT and YYREEE (reference sequence). This CDR3 has 16 residues. The CDR3 sequence is CASSRQTSGGNDEQFF. The CDR3 region has the DNA TGTGCCAGCAGCCGGCAGACTAGCGGGGGGAATGATGAGCAGTTCTTC.

The chain recombines TRBV6-4 with TRBJ1-2, with TRBD1 matching over 8 bases. The length of the CDR3 is 15 residues. After removal of 6 bases from V and 5 bases from J, the junction contained 11 bases not matched to a gene. Germline lookup yields CDR1 MRHNA and CDR2 SNTAGT. The CDR3 DNA is TGTGCCAGCAGCAAGGGACAGGAAGGGACTTATGGCTACACCTTC. Translated: CASSKGQEGTYGYTF.

This chain links TRBV2 with TRBJ2-5; 12 positions agree with TRBD2. J lost 4 bases, V lost 3 bases, and 9 bases had no gene match. This CDR3 is 17 amino acids long. Germline CDR1 is SNHLY and CDR2 is FYNNEI. CDR3 sequence: CASSELAGGPPRETQYF. DNA for the CDR3: TGTGCCAGCAGTGAGCTAGCGGGGGGGCCCCCTCGAGAGACCCAGTACTTC.

The V gene is TRBV19, the J gene TRBJ1-5; 9 positions agree with TRBD1. Trimming at V came to 5 bases and at J to 5 bases, leaving 4 bases not matched to a gene. The length of the CDR3 is 14 residues. From germline, CDR1 is LNHDA and CDR2 SQIVND (reference sequence). The CDR3 nucleotides read TGTGCCAGTAGTCTACAGGGGGCGTATCAGCCCCAGCATTTT. The encoded protein is CASSLQGAYQPQHF.

This clone has a single count. CDR3 in amino acids: CASSEMYEQFF. The CDR3, as DNA: TGTGCCAGCAGCGAGATGTATGAGCAGTTCTTC. The chain links TRBV14 to TRBJ2-1; D is undetermined. The V gene lost 5 bases and the J gene lost 8 bases, with 7 bases spanning the gap. CDR1 is SGHDN, CDR2 FVKESK, per germline. CDR3 size: 11 residues.

The chain has TRBV27 and TRBJ2-7, with no clear D. V lost 1 base and J lost 2, with 6 bases in between. Germline CDR1 and CDR2: MNHEY and SMNVEV (reference sequence). The length of the CDR3 is 13 residues. CDR3 DNA: TGTGCCAGCAGTTTATTCGGAACCTACGAGCAGTACTTC. It encodes CASSLFGTYEQYF.

J is TRBJ2-1 and V is TRBV9; 9 bases agree with TRBD2. The CDR3 is made up of 17 amino acids. Germline loops: CDR1 SGDLS, CDR2 YYNGEE. Unmatched junction bases numbered 14, after V lost 0 bases and J lost 10 bases. The CDR3 DNA sequence: TGTGCCAGCAGCGTAGAAGCTAGCGGGGTCCTTTTAGGCGAGCAGTTCTTC. Translation: CASSVEASGVLLGEQFF.

The chain employs TRBV4-1 and TRBJ1-1, with a possible D match to TRBD1 (5 bases). There are 18 residues in the CDR3. V was pared by 3 bases and J by 1 base, with 21 bases between. CDR1 and CDR2 from the germline V gene are MGHRA and YSYEKL. The CDR3 region is CASSHAFRPRDRNTEAFF. The CDR3 coding sequence is TGCGCCAGCAGCCATGCATTTAGACCCAGGGACCGGAACACTGAAGCTTTCTTT.

The chain employs TRBV29-1 and TRBJ2-1; D possibly corresponds to TRBD2 (5 bases). This CDR3 comprises 15 residues. Deletions cut 7 bases from V and 6 bases from J, with 22 bases between. Germline V gene data show CDR1 as SQVTM and CDR2 as ANQGSEA. CDR3 in amino acids: CSAPGLGGSINEQFF. The CDR3 nucleotides are TGCAGCGCCCCTGGGTTAGGCGGGTCAATCAATGAGCAGTTCTTC.

CDR3 nucleotide sequence: TGTGCCAGCAGTGAAAAGGGGCCTTTACAGCCCCAGCATTTT. This gives the protein CASSEKGPLQPQHF. The chain carries TRBV6-1 and TRBJ1-5; possible D gene TRBD1, 5 bases. The CDR3 totals 14 residues. Germline V gene sequence: CDR1 MNHNS, CDR2 SASEGT. V was cut by 2 bases and J by 7 bases, with 12 bases left in between.

CDR3 protein: CASSSGHSNQPQHF. In nucleotides, the CDR3 is TGTGCCAGCAGTTCCGGACACAGCAATCAGCCCCAGCATTTT. The rearrangement joins TRBV6-6 to TRBJ1-5; D is possibly TRBD1 (5 bases). The CDR3 spans 14 residues. V was pared by 4 bases and J by 1 base, with 8 bases between. From germline, CDR1 is MNHNY and CDR2 SVGAGI (reference sequence).

V gene TRBV5-6 combines with J gene TRBJ2-7, with D possibly being TRBD2 (6 bases). CDR3 length equals 16 residues. Germline values: CDR1 SGHDT, CDR2 YYEEEE. Deletions cut 1 base from V and 3 bases from J, with 17 bases between. CDR3 residues: CASSLSDWGVRYEQYF. The CDR3 bases are TGTGCCAGCAGCTTGTCTGATTGGGGGGTTCGCTACGAGCAGTACTTC.

V usage is TRBV30 and J usage is TRBJ1-1; TRBD1 matches 7 bases. After removal of 3 bases from V and 3 bases from J, the junction contained 4 bases not matched to a gene. Per the germline V gene, CDR1 is GTSNPN and CDR2 is SVGIG (reference sequence). The CDR3 extends over 13 amino acids. CDR3 in DNA: TGTGCCTGGAGAAGGGGGCGGGACACTGAAGCTTTCTTT. Its protein product is CAWRRGRDTEAFF.

The chain carries TRBV19 and TRBJ1-4; TRBD1 matches 7 bases. The CDR3 sequence is 18 residues long. Looked up from germline, CDR1 is LNHDA and CDR2 is SQIVND (reference sequence). V trimming: 4 bases; J trimming: 5 bases; junction bases outside the gene matches: 16. Here the CDR3 reads CASSRRQGTASPNEKLFF. CDR3 in DNA: TGTGCCAGTAGTAGACGACAGGGTACGGCCTCCCCGAATGAAAAACTGTTTTTT.

The chain has TRBV5-8 and TRBJ1-4; 8 positions match TRBD1. Looked up from germline, CDR1 is SGHTS and CDR2 is YDEGEE. V lost 4 bases, J lost 4 bases, and 9 bases stayed unmatched. The CDR3 extends over 16 amino acids. The CDR3 sequence is CASSVGQENYNEKLFF. Here the CDR3 DNA reads TGTGCCAGCAGCGTGGGACAGGAGAACTATAATGAAAAACTGTTTTTT.

The V and J genes are TRBV21-1 and TRBJ1-3; TRBD1 reflects the table's D call only, with no check against the DNA. TRBV21-1 is annotated as a pseudogene. This CDR3 spans 18 amino acids. The CDR3, as DNA: TGTGCCAGCAGCAAAGAGGATCAGGGTCCCTACTCTGGAAACACCATATATTTT. It specifies CASSKEDQGPYSGNTIYF.

The V and J genes are TRBV10-3 and TRBJ1-2, with D perhaps matching TRBD1 (5 bases). The germline CDR1 and CDR2 sequences are ENHRY and SYGVKD. The germline V and J ends were trimmed by 6 bases and 4 bases, with 9 bases remaining between them. There are 12 residues in the CDR3. CDR3 sequence reads: CAISQGIYGYTF. CDR3 nucleotide sequence: TGTGCCATCAGCCAGGGTATCTATGGCTACACCTTC.

The CDR3 DNA sequence: TGTGCCAGCAGCTTAGCGGTCAGCCAAGAGACCCAGTACTTC. It yields the protein CASSLAVSQETQYF. The chain recombines TRBV11-1 with TRBJ2-5, with D hard to call. CDR1 is SGHAT and CDR2 is FQDESV in the germline V gene (reference sequence). Trimming took 0 bases from V and 1 from J, leaving 6 bases between them. The CDR3 sequence is 14 residues long.

This clone was counted only a few times. The rearrangement links TRBV4-1 to TRBJ1-2; TRBD1 might be the D (6 bases). The V gene's germline CDR1 is MGHRA and CDR2 YSYEKL. This CDR3 spans 15 amino acids. Trimming shortened V by 2 bases and J by 8 bases, and 18 bases separated the two germline ends. The CDR3 DNA sequence: TGCGCCAGCAGCCAAAGTCAAGGGGGGCCAGGAGGCTACACCTTC. Its protein product is CASSQSQGGPGGYTF.

This chain links TRBV2 with TRBJ2-2, with D unresolved. Trimming stripped 6 bases from V and 3 bases from J, with 5 bases between. This CDR3 region has 12 residues. The V gene's germline CDR1 is SNHLY and CDR2 FYNNEI. CDR3 coding DNA: TGTGCCAGCAGCCCCTACACCGGGGAGCTGTTTTTT. As protein: CASSPYTGELFF.

The genes are TRBV6-1 and TRBJ1-3; D gene ambiguous. Germline values: CDR1 MNHNS, CDR2 SASEGT. This CDR3 has 14 amino acids. The ends were cut back, 0 bases at V and 5 bases at J, with 8 bases in the middle. The CDR3: CASSEADKRNTIYF. The CDR3, as DNA: TGTGCCAGCAGTGAAGCCGACAAAAGAAACACCATATATTTT.

The chain employs TRBV18 and TRBJ2-5; D is perhaps TRBD2 (5 bases). This CDR3 has 14 residues. V lost 1 base to trimming and J lost 0 bases, with 6 bases between them. Per the germline V gene, CDR1 is KGHSH and CDR2 is LQKENI. The CDR3 protein is CASSPRRDQETQYF. The CDR3 bases are TGTGCCAGCTCACCACGGCGGGACCAAGAGACCCAGTACTTC.